The 24 T cell receptor beta chains presented below share a single source sample, sequenced in a study of blood T cell repertoires in COVID-19. The table came from immunoSEQ multiplex PCR; TCRdb's copy has only in-frame clones and leaves some out. The sample carries some 310,000 clones, 90% recorded once. The sequencing input was peripheral blood. These receptors came from a woman aged 25-40 years with COVID-19, enrolled during active disease.

The DNA for the CDR3 is TGCGCCAGCAGCTTGGCAGGGGTACCGGGGGAGACCCAGTACTTC. The encoded protein is CASSLAGVPGETQYF. The chain is built from TRBV5-1 and TRBJ2-5; D is perhaps TRBD1 (6 bases). Germline CDR1 and CDR2: SGHRS and YFSETQ. The ends were cut back, 0 bases at V and 5 bases at J, with 14 bases in the middle. The CDR3 covers 15 residues. Based on the CDR3 plus reference TRBV5-1 and TRBJ2-5, the full variable domain is KAGVTQTPRYLIKTRGQQVTLSCSPISGHRSVSWYQQTPGQGLQFLFEYFSETQRNKGNFPGRFSGRQFSNSRSEMNVSTLELGDSALYLCASSLAGVPGETQYFGPGTRLLVL.

This chain uses TRBV29-1 with TRBJ1-4; D possibly corresponds to TRBD1 (6 bases). The CDR3 is made up of 16 amino acids. CDR1 and CDR2 (germline): SQVTM, ANQGSEA. V lost 7 bases to trimming and J lost 7 bases, with 25 bases between them. The CDR3 spells CSALIRRGKAFEKLFF. CDR3 DNA: TGCAGCGCCCTAATTCGCAGGGGTAAGGCCTTTGAAAAACTGTTTTTT.

The rearrangement joins TRBV27 to TRBJ2-2; D possibly corresponds to TRBD1 (6 bases). The ends were cut back, 1 base at V and 7 bases at J, with 16 bases in the middle. Germline V CDR1 and CDR2: MNHEY, SMNVEV (reference sequence). The CDR3 spans 16 residues. In DNA form, the CDR3 reads TGTGCCAGCAGTTTATTCGGGACACTCTCCCTCGGGGAGCTGTTTTTT. Amino acids: CASSLFGTLSLGELFF.

The chain recombines TRBV19 with TRBJ2-1; 7 bases agree with TRBD1. J gave up 7 bases and V 4 bases, and 1 base lay outside the gene matches. Germline CDR1 is LNHDA and CDR2 is SQIVND (reference sequence). The CDR3 has 12 residues. The CDR3: CASSKDRNEQFF. In DNA, the CDR3 is TGTGCCAGTAGTAAGGACAGGAATGAGCAGTTCTTC.

V and J are TRBV2 and TRBJ1-6; D gene ambiguous. The CDR3 is made up of 14 amino acids. Per germline, CDR1 SNHLY and CDR2 FYNNEI. The ends were cut back, 8 bases at V and 11 bases at J, with 19 bases in the middle. This CDR3 reads CASLAAPGMTPLHF. The CDR3 region has the DNA TGTGCCAGCTTGGCGGCCCCGGGTATGACACCCCTCCACTTT. The full variable domain, its missing parts supplied by reference TRBV2 and TRBJ1-6, is EPEVTQTPSHQVTQMGQEVILRCVPISNHLYFYWYRQILGQKVEFLVSFYNNEISEKSEIFDDQFSVERPDGSNFTLKIRSTKLEDSAMYFCASLAAPGMTPLHFGNGTRLTVT.

As concerns this clone: Other DNA variants within this sample encode the same CDR3. The chain recombines TRBV7-9 with TRBJ2-1, with 9 bases aligning to TRBD2. The germline CDR1 and CDR2 sequences are SEHNR and FQNEAQ (reference sequence). Trimming removed 1 base from V and 7 bases from J; junction bases left unmatched: 5. The CDR3 extends over 15 amino acids. Here the CDR3 reads CASSLGASGANEQFF. CDR3 DNA: TGTGCCAGCAGCTTAGGTGCTAGCGGGGCGAATGAGCAGTTCTTC.

The gene calls are TRBV10-3 and TRBJ2-3; 9 nucleotides align to TRBD2. CDR3 length: 15 amino acids. Germline V gene sequence: CDR1 ENHRY, CDR2 SYGVKD. V gave up 3 bases and J gave up 8 bases; unmatched junction bases: 9. In DNA form, the CDR3 reads TGTGCCATCAGTGACCGTGCGGGAGGGCCTGGTACGCAGTATTTT. Translation: CAISDRAGGPGTQYF.

V gene TRBV4-2 combines with J gene TRBJ1-2; 9 nucleotides match TRBD1. The trim removed 3 bases at V and 8 bases at J, leaving 19 bases unmatched. CDR3 length: 18 residues. Germline CDR1 is LGHNA and CDR2 is YNFKEQ. The CDR3 region has the DNA TGTGCCAGCAGCCAGAAGCCGGGACAGGGTCCCACCCGAGACGGCTACACCTTC. Translation gives CASSQKPGQGPTRDGYTF.

Ten or more counts support this clone. The DNA for the CDR3 is TGTGCCAGCAGCTCCCAGACTACAGGGTCCGGAAACACCATATATTTT. Translated: CASSSQTTGSGNTIYF. The chain is built from TRBV7-9 and TRBJ1-3; D might be TRBD1 (6 bases). Trimming removed 4 bases at V and 4 bases at J, with 17 bases between. The CDR3 consists of 16 residues. Germline CDR1 and CDR2: SEHNR and FQNEAQ (reference sequence).

The gene calls are TRBV14 and TRBJ1-4, with a weak D call TRBD1 (6 bases). Germline-derived CDR1 and CDR2 are SGHDN and FVKESK. Trimming took 5 bases from V and 6 from J, leaving 10 bases between them. The CDR3 extends over 13 amino acids. This CDR3 reads CASSNRVDEKLFF. The DNA of the CDR3 is TGTGCCAGCAGCAACAGGGTTGATGAAAAACTGTTTTTT.

CDR3 region: CASSVEGTRGEQYF. The CDR3 DNA follows: TGTGCCAGCAGCGTAGAGGGGACTAGGGGCGAGCAGTACTTC. V is TRBV9 and J is TRBJ2-7, with 8 bases fitting TRBD2. The germline V gene has CDR1 SGDLS and CDR2 YYNGEE. The trim removed 0 bases at V and 6 bases at J, leaving 5 bases unmatched. The CDR3 is made up of 14 amino acids.

This chain connects TRBV5-1 to TRBJ1-2; 7 positions match TRBD1. The CDR3 totals 17 residues. With 1 base clipped from V and 5 bases from J, the junction kept 14 bases outside the gene matches. CDR1 and CDR2 (germline): SGHRS, YFSETQ. The CDR3, as DNA: TGCGCCAGCAGCTTGTTCCGGGACAGCGGTCCCTCTTATGGCTACACCTTC. It translates to CASSLFRDSGPSYGYTF.

The V and J genes are TRBV11-2 and TRBJ2-7; 10 bases agree with TRBD2. J lost 7 bases, V lost 2 bases, and 14 bases had no gene match. CDR1 is SGHAT and CDR2 is FQNNGV in the germline V gene. CDR3 length: 17 amino acids. Here the CDR3 DNA reads TGTGCCAGCAGCTTAAGTAGCGCGCTAGCGGGAGTGTGGGAGCAGTACTTC. This sequence encodes CASSLSSALAGVWEQYF.

This clone was detected only a few times. This chain connects TRBV14 to TRBJ1-2, with 7 positions matching TRBD1. Germline CDR1 reads SGHDN; CDR2 reads FVKESK. The CDR3 extends over 13 amino acids. The V segment lost 1 base and the J segment 8 bases; nucleotides outside the gene matches: 4. The CDR3 bases are TGTGCCAGCAGCCAAGTTCCAGGGGGAGGCTACACCTTC. Amino acids: CASSQVPGGGYTF.

CDR3 amino acids: CASSHRRQGREQYF. CDR3 DNA sequence: TGTGCCAGCAGCCATAGGCGACAGGGGCGGGAGCAGTACTTC. The chain is built from TRBV3-1 (or the pseudogene TRBV3-2) and TRBJ2-7; TRBD1 matches at 8 bases. Trimming took 3 bases from V and 7 from J; bases not matched to a gene: 8. Germline CDR1 is LGHDT and CDR2 is YNNKEL (reference sequence). The CDR3 runs 14 residues.

The chain uses TRBV3-1 (or the pseudogene TRBV3-2) and TRBJ2-5; D is unresolved. The germline CDR1 and CDR2 sequences are LGHDT and YNNKEL (reference sequence). This CDR3 contains 12 residues. V lost 8 bases, J lost 4 bases, and 11 bases lay in between. This CDR3 is CASAHSTETQYF. CDR3 DNA sequence: TGTGCCAGCGCCCACAGCACAGAGACCCAGTACTTC.

V gene TRBV12-3 or TRBV12-4 combines with J gene TRBJ1-6; D remains ambiguous. The CDR3 is 13 residues long. The V gene lost 3 bases and the J gene lost 8 bases, with 8 bases spanning the gap. The CDR3 sequence is CASSFGRDSPLHF. CDR3 nucleotides: TGTGCCAGCAGTTTTGGGAGAGATTCACCCCTCCACTTT.

The chain employs TRBV4-1 and TRBJ2-1, with TRBD1 matching over 8 bases. This CDR3 is built from 16 residues. CDR1 is MGHRA, CDR2 YSYEKL, per germline. V gave up 0 bases and J gave up 7 bases; unmatched junction bases: 8. CDR3 in DNA: TGCGCCAGCAGCCAAGATAGGCAGGGGGCGCGAAATGAGCAGTTCTTC. This codes for CASSQDRQGARNEQFF.

The chain combines TRBV2 with TRBJ2-1, with D possibly TRBD2 on 6 matching bases. Trimming cost V 10 bases and J 7 bases, with 17 bases left between them. This CDR3 spans 13 amino acids. The germline V gene encodes CDR1 SNHLY and CDR2 FYNNEI. CDR3: CAIRAAGLNEQFF. CDR3 coding DNA: TGTGCCATACGCGCTGCGGGGTTGAATGAGCAGTTCTTC.

V and J are TRBV7-8 and TRBJ2-1, with unresolved D. In germline, CDR1 is SGHVS, CDR2 FQNEAQ. V was cut by 2 bases and J by 0 bases, with 11 bases left in between. The CDR3 sequence is 16 residues long. The CDR3 reads CASSLLDSFSYNEQFF. The DNA for the CDR3 is TGTGCCAGCAGCTTATTAGACTCCTTCTCCTACAATGAGCAGTTCTTC.

The rearrangement links TRBV9 to TRBJ2-7; 10 bases align to TRBD2. This CDR3 has 14 amino acids. Trimming removed 4 bases from V and 2 bases from J; junction bases left unmatched: 3. From germline, CDR1 is SGDLS and CDR2 YYNGEE. CDR3 in amino acids: CASSPAGGPYEQYF. CDR3 sequence (DNA): TGTGCCAGCAGCCCAGCGGGAGGGCCCTACGAGCAGTACTTC.

V and J are TRBV7-9 and TRBJ1-5, with 9 bases matching TRBD1. After removal of 3 bases from V and 2 bases from J, the junction contained 2 bases not matched to a gene. This CDR3 is built from 15 residues. In germline, CDR1 is SEHNR, CDR2 FQNEAQ (reference sequence). CDR3 sequence reads: CASSFGDRGNQPQHF. The CDR3 bases are TGTGCCAGCAGCTTTGGGGACAGGGGCAATCAGCCCCAGCATTTT.

J is TRBJ2-2 and V is TRBV6-5; tentative D call: TRBD1 (6 bases). This CDR3 comprises 14 residues. V lost 7 bases and J lost 4, with 13 bases in between. Per germline, CDR1 MNHEY and CDR2 SVGAGI. This chain's CDR3 is CASKPSRGTGELFF. DNA for the CDR3: TGTGCCAGCAAACCTTCCAGGGGCACCGGGGAGCTGTTTTTT.

The chain recombines TRBV6-1 with TRBJ1-5; a possible D gene is TRBD1 (5 bases). Germline values: CDR1 MNHNS, CDR2 SASEGT. The CDR3 is made up of 12 amino acids. V lost 3 bases and J lost 9, with 9 bases in between. The chain's CDR3 is CASSDRERPQHF. The CDR3 DNA reads TGTGCCAGCAGTGACAGGGAAAGGCCCCAGCATTTT.